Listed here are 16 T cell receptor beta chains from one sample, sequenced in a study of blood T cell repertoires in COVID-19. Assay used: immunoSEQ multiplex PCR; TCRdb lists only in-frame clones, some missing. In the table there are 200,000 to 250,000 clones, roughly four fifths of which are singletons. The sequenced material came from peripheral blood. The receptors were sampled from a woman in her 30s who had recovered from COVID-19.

CDR3 nucleotide sequence: TGTGCCAGCAGCGTAGCGGGAGTAGGGACCGGGGAGCTGTTTTTT. This codes for CASSVAGVGTGELFF. The chain uses TRBV9 and TRBJ2-2; a possible D gene is TRBD2 (6 bases). The CDR3 is 15 amino acids. Germline assignment: CDR1 SGDLS and CDR2 YYNGEE. V lost 0 bases and J lost 5, with 11 bases in between.

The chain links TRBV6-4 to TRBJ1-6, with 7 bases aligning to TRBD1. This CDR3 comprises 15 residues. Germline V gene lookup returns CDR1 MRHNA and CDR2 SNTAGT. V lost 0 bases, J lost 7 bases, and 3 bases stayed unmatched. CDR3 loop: CASSDSLQGNSPLHF. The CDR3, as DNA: TGTGCCAGCAGTGACTCCCTACAGGGGAATTCACCCCTCCACTTT.

For the CDR3, the DNA is TGTGCCAGCAGCTTAGATCAAGCGGGAAACACCGGGGAGCTGTTTTTT. Translated: CASSLDQAGNTGELFF. This chain uses TRBV7-2 with TRBJ2-2; 7 bases align to TRBD2. CDR1 SGHTA and CDR2 FQGNSA come from the germline V gene. After removal of 1 base from V and 2 bases from J, the junction contained 4 bases not matched to a gene. This CDR3 contains 16 residues.

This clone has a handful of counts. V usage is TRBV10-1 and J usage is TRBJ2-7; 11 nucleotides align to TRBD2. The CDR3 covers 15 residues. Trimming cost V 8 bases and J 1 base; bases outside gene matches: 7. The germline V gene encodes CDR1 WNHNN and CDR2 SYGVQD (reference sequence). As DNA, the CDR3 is TGCGCCAGCTCAACTAGCGGGAGTTCGTCCTACGAGCAGTACTTC. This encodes CASSTSGSSSYEQYF.

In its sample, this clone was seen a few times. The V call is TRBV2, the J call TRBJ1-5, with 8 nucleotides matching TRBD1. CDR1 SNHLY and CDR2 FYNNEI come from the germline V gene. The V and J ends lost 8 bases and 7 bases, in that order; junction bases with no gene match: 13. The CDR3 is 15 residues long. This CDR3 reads CASGAVRGRKQPQHF. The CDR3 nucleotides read TGTGCCAGCGGAGCCGTCAGGGGGCGAAAACAGCCCCAGCATTTT.

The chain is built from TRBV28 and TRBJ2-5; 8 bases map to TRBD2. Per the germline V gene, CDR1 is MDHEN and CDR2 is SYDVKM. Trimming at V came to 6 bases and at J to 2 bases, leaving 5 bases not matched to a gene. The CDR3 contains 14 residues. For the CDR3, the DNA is TGTGCCAGCAGCCTCGGGGGGGGTCAAGAGACCCAGTACTTC. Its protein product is CASSLGGGQETQYF.

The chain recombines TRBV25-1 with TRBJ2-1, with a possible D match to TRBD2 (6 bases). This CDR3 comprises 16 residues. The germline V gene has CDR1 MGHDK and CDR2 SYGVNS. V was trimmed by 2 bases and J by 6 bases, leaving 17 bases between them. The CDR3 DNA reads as TGTGCCAGCAGTGAACGGGACTGGAATCGCGTCAATGAGCAGTTCTTC. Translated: CASSERDWNRVNEQFF.

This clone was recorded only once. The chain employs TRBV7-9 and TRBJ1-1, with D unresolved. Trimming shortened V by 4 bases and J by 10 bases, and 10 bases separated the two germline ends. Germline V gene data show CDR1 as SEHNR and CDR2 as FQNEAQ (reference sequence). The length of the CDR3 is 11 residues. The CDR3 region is CASSSPLGAFF. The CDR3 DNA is TGTGCCAGCAGCTCCCCCCTAGGAGCTTTCTTT.

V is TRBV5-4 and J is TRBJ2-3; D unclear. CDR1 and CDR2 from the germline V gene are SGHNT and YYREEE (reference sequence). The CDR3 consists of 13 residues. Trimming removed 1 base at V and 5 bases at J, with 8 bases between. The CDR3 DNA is TGTGCCAGCAGCTTGTATGGAGTAGATACGCAGTATTTT. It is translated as CASSLYGVDTQYF.

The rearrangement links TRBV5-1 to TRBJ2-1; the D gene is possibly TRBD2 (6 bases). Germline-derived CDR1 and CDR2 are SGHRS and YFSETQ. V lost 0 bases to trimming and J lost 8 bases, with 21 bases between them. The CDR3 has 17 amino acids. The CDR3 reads CASSLGLQSGTVDEQFF. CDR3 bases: TGCGCCAGCAGCTTGGGACTCCAATCCGGGACTGTGGATGAGCAGTTCTTC.

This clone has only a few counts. As DNA, the CDR3 is TGTGCCAGCAGCCAAGCTGGGAGGGAGACCCAGTACTTC. Its translation: CASSQAGRETQYF. V gene TRBV4-2 combines with J gene TRBJ2-5; a possible D gene is TRBD2 (6 bases). Germline assignment: CDR1 LGHNA and CDR2 YNFKEQ. V was clipped by 1 base and J by 5 bases, with 8 bases between them. The CDR3 spans 13 residues.

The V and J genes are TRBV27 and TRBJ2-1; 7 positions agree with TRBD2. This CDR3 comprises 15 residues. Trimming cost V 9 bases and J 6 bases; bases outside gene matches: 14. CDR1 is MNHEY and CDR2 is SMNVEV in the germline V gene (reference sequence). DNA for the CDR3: TGTGCCAGGCCGACCGGGACTACGAACTTCAATGAGCAGTTCTTC. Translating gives CARPTGTTNFNEQFF.

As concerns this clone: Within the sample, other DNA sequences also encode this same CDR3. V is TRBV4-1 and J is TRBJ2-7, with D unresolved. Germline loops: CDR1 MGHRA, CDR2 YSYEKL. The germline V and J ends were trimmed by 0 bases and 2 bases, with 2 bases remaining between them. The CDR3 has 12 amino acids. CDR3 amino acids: CASSQDTYEQYF. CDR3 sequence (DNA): TGCGCCAGCAGCCAAGATACCTACGAGCAGTACTTC.

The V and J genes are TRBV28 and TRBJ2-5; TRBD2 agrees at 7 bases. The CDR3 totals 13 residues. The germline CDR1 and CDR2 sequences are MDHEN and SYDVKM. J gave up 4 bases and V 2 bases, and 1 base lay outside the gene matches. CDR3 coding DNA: TGTGCCAGCAGTTTAGCGGGAGCAGAGACCCAGTACTTC. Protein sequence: CASSLAGAETQYF.

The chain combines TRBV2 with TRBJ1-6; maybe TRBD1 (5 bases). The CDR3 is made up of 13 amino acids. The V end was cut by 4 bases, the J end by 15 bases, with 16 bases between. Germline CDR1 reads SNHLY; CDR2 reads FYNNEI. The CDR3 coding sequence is TGTGCCAGCAGTGCCGGGAGTGGGGCCATCCTCCACTTT. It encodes CASSAGSGAILHF.

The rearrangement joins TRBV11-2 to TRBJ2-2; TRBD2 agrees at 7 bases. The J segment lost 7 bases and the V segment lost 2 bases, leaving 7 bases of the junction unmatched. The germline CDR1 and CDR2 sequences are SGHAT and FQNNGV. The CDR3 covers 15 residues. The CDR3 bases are TGTGCCAGCAGCTTACAAGGGAGGGCAGGCGGGGAGCTGTTTTTT. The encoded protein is CASSLQGRAGGELFF.